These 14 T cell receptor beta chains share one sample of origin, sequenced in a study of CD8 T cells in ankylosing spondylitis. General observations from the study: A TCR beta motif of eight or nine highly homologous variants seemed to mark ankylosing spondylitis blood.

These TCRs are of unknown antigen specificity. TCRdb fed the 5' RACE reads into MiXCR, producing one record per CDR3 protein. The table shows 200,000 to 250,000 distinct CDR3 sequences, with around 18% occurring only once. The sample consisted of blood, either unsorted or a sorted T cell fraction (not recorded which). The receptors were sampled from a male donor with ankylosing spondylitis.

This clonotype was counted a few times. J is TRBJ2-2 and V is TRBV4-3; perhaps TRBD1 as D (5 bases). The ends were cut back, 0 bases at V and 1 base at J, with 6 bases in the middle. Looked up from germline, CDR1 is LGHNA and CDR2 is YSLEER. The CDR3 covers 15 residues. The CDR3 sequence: CASSQDRVNTGELFF. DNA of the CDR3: TGCGCCAGCAGCCAAGACAGGGTGAACACCGGGGAGCTGTTTTTT.

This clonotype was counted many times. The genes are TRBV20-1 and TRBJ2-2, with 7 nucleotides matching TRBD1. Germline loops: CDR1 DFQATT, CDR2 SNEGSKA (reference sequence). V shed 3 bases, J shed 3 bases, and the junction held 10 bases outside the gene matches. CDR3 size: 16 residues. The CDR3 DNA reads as TGCAGTGCTAGGAAAACCGACCAGGGGGACACCGGGGAGCTGTTTTTT. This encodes CSARKTDQGDTGELFF.

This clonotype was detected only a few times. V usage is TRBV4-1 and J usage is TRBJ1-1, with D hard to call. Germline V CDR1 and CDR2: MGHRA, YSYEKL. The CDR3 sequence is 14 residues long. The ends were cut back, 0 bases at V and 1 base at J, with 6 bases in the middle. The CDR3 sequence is CASSQDIENTEAFF. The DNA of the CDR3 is TGCGCCAGCAGCCAAGATATTGAGAACACTGAAGCTTTCTTT.

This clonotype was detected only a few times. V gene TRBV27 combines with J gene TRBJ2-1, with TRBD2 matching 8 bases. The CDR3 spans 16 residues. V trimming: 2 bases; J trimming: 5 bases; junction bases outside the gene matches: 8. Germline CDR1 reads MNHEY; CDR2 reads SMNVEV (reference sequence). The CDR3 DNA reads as TGTGCCAGCAGTTTAGGGGTAGCGGGGACCAACAATGAGCAGTTCTTC. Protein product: CASSLGVAGTNNEQFF.

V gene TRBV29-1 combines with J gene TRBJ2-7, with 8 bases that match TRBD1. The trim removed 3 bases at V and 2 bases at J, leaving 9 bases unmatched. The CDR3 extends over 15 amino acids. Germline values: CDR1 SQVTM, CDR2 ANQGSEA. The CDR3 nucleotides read TGCAGCGTTGATCTAGTGGACAGGGACACCTACGAGCAGTACTTC. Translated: CSVDLVDRDTYEQYF.

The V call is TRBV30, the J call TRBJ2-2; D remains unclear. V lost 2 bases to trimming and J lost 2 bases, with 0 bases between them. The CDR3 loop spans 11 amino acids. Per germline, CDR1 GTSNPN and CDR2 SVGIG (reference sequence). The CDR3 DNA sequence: TGTGCCTGGAGTAACACCGGGGAGCTGTTTTTT. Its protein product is CAWSNTGELFF.

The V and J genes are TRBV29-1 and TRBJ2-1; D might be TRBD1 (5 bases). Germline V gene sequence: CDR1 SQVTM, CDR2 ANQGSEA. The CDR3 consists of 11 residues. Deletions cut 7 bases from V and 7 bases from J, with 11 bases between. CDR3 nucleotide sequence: TGCAGCGCGGTAAGGGGTAATGAGCAGTTCTTC. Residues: CSAVRGNEQFF.

The CDR3, as DNA: TGCAGTGCTAGAGGGGGTCAACTAGCGGAGCGGTACAATGAGCAGTTCTTC. This encodes CSARGGQLAERYNEQFF. The rearrangement links TRBV20-1 to TRBJ2-1, with 8 nucleotides matching TRBD2. The germline V gene encodes CDR1 DFQATT and CDR2 SNEGSKA (reference sequence). This CDR3 has 17 residues. V shed 1 base, J shed 4 bases, and the junction held 12 bases outside the gene matches.

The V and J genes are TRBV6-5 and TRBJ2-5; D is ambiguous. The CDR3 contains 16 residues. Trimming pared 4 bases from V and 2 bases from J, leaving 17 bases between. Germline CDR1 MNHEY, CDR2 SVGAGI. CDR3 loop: CASSSLPAPDQETQYF. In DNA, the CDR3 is TGTGCCAGCAGTTCCCTCCCTGCGCCAGATCAAGAGACCCAGTACTTC.

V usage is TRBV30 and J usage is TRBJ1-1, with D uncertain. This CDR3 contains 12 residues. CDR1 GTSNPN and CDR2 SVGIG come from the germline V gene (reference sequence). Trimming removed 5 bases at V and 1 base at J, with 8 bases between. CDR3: CAWDISNTEAFF. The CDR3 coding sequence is TGTGCCTGGGACATCTCGAACACTGAAGCTTTCTTT.

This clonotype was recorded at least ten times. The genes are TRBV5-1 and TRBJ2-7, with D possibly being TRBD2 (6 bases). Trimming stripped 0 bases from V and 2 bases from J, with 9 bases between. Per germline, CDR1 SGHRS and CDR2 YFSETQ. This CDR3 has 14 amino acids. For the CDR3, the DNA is TGCGCCAGCAGCTTGGAGGGAGGTACCTACGAGCAGTACTTC. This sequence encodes CASSLEGGTYEQYF.

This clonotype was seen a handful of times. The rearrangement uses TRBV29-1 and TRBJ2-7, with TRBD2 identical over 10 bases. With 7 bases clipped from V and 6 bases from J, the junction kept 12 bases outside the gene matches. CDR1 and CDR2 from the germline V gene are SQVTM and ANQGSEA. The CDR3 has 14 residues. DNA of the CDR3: TGCAGCGCAAGAGAGCGGGAGGGCCCATTCGAGCAGTACTTC. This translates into CSAREREGPFEQYF.

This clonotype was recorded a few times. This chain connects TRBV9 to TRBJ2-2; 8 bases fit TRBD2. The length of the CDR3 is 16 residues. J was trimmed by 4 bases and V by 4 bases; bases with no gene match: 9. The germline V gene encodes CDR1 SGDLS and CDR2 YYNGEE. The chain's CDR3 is CASSPELAEITGELFF. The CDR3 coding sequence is TGTGCCAGCAGCCCAGAACTAGCGGAGATCACCGGGGAGCTGTTTTTT.

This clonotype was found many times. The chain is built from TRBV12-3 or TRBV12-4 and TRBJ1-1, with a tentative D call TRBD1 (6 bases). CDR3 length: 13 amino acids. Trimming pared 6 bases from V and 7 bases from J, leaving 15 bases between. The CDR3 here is CASSPPRDNEAFF. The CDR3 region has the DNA TGTGCCAGCAGCCCGCCCCGGGACAATGAAGCTTTCTTT.